This TCR beta chain appears in the sequencing data of a study of blood T cell repertoires in COVID-19. Study details: COVID-19 samples collected from the United States, Italy and Spain covered acute and convalescent phases. Sample material is recorded as cDNA or gDNA derived from T cells, B-cell-depleted T cells, or PBMCs.

CDR1 and CDR2 (germline): SGHVS, FQNEAQ. V was clipped by 2 bases and J by 6 bases, with 14 bases between them. The CDR3 sequence is 16 residues long. In the authors' methods: Reference gene primer amplification gave estimated nucleated cell counts. Measured with immunoSEQ multiplex PCR; TCRdb has only the in-frame clones, and not every one. V and J calls and clone size are copied from that table; D and trimming were computed from the DNA. This table holds some 190,000 clones, roughly 76% found once. Source material: peripheral blood. The TCR sequence derives from a woman in her thirties or forties with COVID-19, enrolled during active disease. The rearrangement joins TRBV7-8 to TRBJ1-6; D is perhaps TRBD1 (5 bases). The CDR3 coding sequence is TGTGCCAGCAGCTTACAGGGCGGAAGATCTAATTCACCCCTCCACTTT. Its translation: CASSLQGGRSNSPLHF.